Presented here are 17 T cell receptor beta chains from one specimen sequenced in a study of T cell changes during pregnancy in multiple sclerosis. The data were produced by immunoSEQ multiplex PCR, yet TCRdb's version contains in-frame clones alone and is incomplete. The top ten hold approximately 1.9% of the sample, which has tens of thousands of clones, roughly 92% seen once. Specimen: peripheral blood, collected after pregnancy. The receptors shown here come from a female donor with multiple sclerosis, enrolled in a pregnancy study.

The chain carries TRBV7-8 and TRBJ2-7; D is perhaps TRBD1 (6 bases). This CDR3 spans 15 amino acids. Between the trimmed V and J ends, which lost 0 bases and 3 bases, there was a span of 12 bases. In germline, CDR1 is SGHVS, CDR2 FQNEAQ. The CDR3: CASSLAGQMYYEQYF. As DNA, the CDR3 is TGTGCCAGCAGCTTAGCTGGACAGATGTACTACGAGCAGTACTTC.

This clone occurred once. The chain employs TRBV4-1 and TRBJ2-7, with TRBD1 matching over 9 bases. The CDR3 is made up of 16 amino acids. With 0 bases clipped from V and 6 bases from J, the junction kept 9 bases outside the gene matches. Per germline, CDR1 MGHRA and CDR2 YSYEKL. The CDR3 loop reads CASSQDWEQGAFEQYF. For the CDR3, the DNA is TGCGCCAGCAGCCAAGATTGGGAACAGGGGGCTTTCGAGCAGTACTTC.

This clone was found once. The genes are TRBV18 and TRBJ1-4; TRBD1 is a possible D gene (5 bases). This CDR3 has 14 residues. The V end lost 3 bases, the J end lost 7 bases, and 12 bases lay between the germline ends. Germline CDR1 reads KGHSH; CDR2 reads LQKENI. The DNA of the CDR3 is TGTGCCAGCTCACCGCAGGGTTTCGGTGAAAAACTGTTTTTT. It encodes CASSPQGFGEKLFF.

The chain combines TRBV7-8 with TRBJ2-5; 7 positions agree with TRBD2. Germline assignment: CDR1 SGHVS and CDR2 FQNEAQ. The length of the CDR3 is 14 residues. V lost 1 base to trimming and J lost 5 bases; unmatched junction nucleotides: 4. This chain's CDR3 is CASSLGHGGETQYF. CDR3 coding DNA: TGTGCCAGCAGCTTAGGGCACGGGGGGGAGACCCAGTACTTC.

The chain combines TRBV9 with TRBJ1-4; possibly TRBD1 for D (5 bases). This CDR3 is 15 amino acids long. Trimming removed 3 bases at V and 7 bases at J, with 16 bases between. Germline V gene data show CDR1 as SGDLS and CDR2 as YYNGEE. CDR3: CASSDSWGRGEKLFF. Written as DNA, the CDR3 is TGTGCCAGCAGCGATTCGTGGGGTAGGGGTGAAAAACTGTTTTTT.

In its sample, this clone was seen once. The V gene is TRBV5-1, the J gene TRBJ1-6; 7 bases are shared with TRBD1. This CDR3 is built from 18 residues. Germline V lookup: CDR1 SGHRS, CDR2 YFSETQ. The ends lost 1 base at V and 7 bases at J; junction bases unmatched: 14. Here the CDR3 DNA reads TGCGCCAGCAGCTTGTTGACCCAGAAGGCAGGGGGGAATTCACCCCTCCACTTT. Its translation is CASSLLTQKAGGNSPLHF.

The chain employs TRBV30 and TRBJ2-5; 8 positions match TRBD2. The CDR3 totals 15 residues. From germline, CDR1 is GTSNPN and CDR2 SVGIG (reference sequence). The J segment lost 0 bases and the V segment lost 5 bases, leaving 8 bases of the junction unmatched. This CDR3 is CAWDHGGGNQETQYF. The CDR3 nucleotides read TGTGCCTGGGACCATGGCGGGGGGAACCAAGAGACCCAGTACTTC.

This chain uses TRBV25-1 with TRBJ1-2; D remains unclear. The ends were cut back, 1 base at V and 4 bases at J, with 16 bases in the middle. CDR3 length: 16 amino acids. Germline values: CDR1 MGHDK, CDR2 SYGVNS. CDR3 sequence reads: CASSESGTEAFYGYTF. The CDR3 nucleotides read TGTGCCAGCAGTGAATCCGGAACAGAAGCCTTCTATGGCTACACCTTC.

The CDR3 DNA is TGCGCCAGCAGCTTGGACTTCTGGGACAGAGCAACTGAAGCTTTCTTT. Its protein is CASSLDFWDRATEAFF. This rearrangement joins TRBV5-1 to TRBJ1-1, with 7 bases that match TRBD1. The CDR3 is 16 residues long. J was trimmed by 5 bases and V by 0 bases; bases with no gene match: 10. Germline-derived CDR1 and CDR2 are SGHRS and YFSETQ.

The rearrangement uses TRBV11-2 and TRBJ2-3; the D gene is possibly TRBD1 (5 bases). The ends were cut back, 3 bases at V and 3 bases at J, with 13 bases in the middle. Germline CDR1 is SGHAT and CDR2 is FQNNGV. This CDR3 is built from 15 residues. DNA for the CDR3: TGTGCCAGCAGCTTTGGGTTCCCAGGGACAGATACGCAGTATTTT. Its protein is CASSFGFPGTDTQYF.

This clone was observed once. The rearrangement links TRBV7-3 to TRBJ2-1; TRBD2 aligns across 11 bases. This CDR3 is 14 amino acids long. Trimming removed 5 bases from V and 6 bases from J; junction bases left unmatched: 3. CDR1 is SGHTA, CDR2 FQGTGA, per germline. CDR3 sequence reads: CASSAGTSGNEQFF. The CDR3, as DNA: TGTGCCAGCAGCGCCGGGACTAGCGGCAATGAGCAGTTCTTC.

The chain carries TRBV4-2 and TRBJ2-7; maybe TRBD1 (6 bases). The V gene's germline CDR1 is LGHNA and CDR2 YNFKEQ. Trimming took off 4 bases at V and 1 base at J, with 11 bases between the two ends. This CDR3 is 14 amino acids long. The CDR3 region has the DNA TGTGCCAGCAGCCTCGGGACAAGTTCCTACGAGCAGTACTTC. Its protein is CASSLGTSSYEQYF.

The rearrangement links TRBV2 to TRBJ1-2, with 7 bases that match TRBD1. Trimming cost V 1 base and J 4 bases; bases outside gene matches: 3. CDR1 is SNHLY and CDR2 is FYNNEI in the germline V gene. The CDR3 has 14 residues. The chain's CDR3 is CASSEGQGVYGYTF. In DNA form, the CDR3 reads TGTGCCAGCAGTGAAGGACAGGGTGTCTATGGCTACACCTTC.

The chain joins TRBV5-6 to TRBJ2-7, with D maybe TRBD1 (5 bases). V was clipped by 4 bases and J by 3 bases, with 17 bases between them. Germline V CDR1 and CDR2: SGHDT, YYEEEE. The CDR3 extends over 15 amino acids. CDR3 loop: CASSVSGHSRYEQYF. The CDR3 DNA follows: TGTGCCAGCAGCGTATCAGGGCATTCCCGCTACGAGCAGTACTTC.

This chain connects TRBV6-1 to TRBJ2-2; TRBD1 aligns across 11 bases. V trimming: 5 bases; J trimming: 7 bases; junction bases outside the gene matches: 6. CDR1 and CDR2 (germline): MNHNS, SASEGT. The CDR3 is 15 residues long. For the CDR3, the DNA is TGTGCCAGCAGTTTGCGGACAGGGGGCGGCGGGGAGCTGTTTTTT. Protein: CASSLRTGGGGELFF.

This chain connects TRBV2 to TRBJ1-1; the D is unclear. Germline CDR1 and CDR2: SNHLY and FYNNEI. This CDR3 spans 13 amino acids. Trimming shortened V by 8 bases and J by 0 bases, and 10 bases separated the two germline ends. The CDR3 DNA is TGTGCCAGCCCGGAGGGCGTGAACACTGAAGCTTTCTTT. It codes for CASPEGVNTEAFF. The whole variable domain, filled in from reference TRBV2 and TRBJ1-1, reads EPEVTQTPSHQVTQMGQEVILRCVPISNHLYFYWYRQILGQKVEFLVSFYNNEISEKSEIFDDQFSVERPDGSNFTLKIRSTKLEDSAMYFCASPEGVNTEAFFGQGTRLTVV.

The rearrangement uses TRBV30 and TRBJ1-1; tentatively, D is TRBD1 (5 bases). Germline CDR1 GTSNPN, CDR2 SVGIG (reference sequence). The CDR3 is 12 amino acids. CDR3 nucleotides: TGTGCTCTGAACAGGAAAATCACTGAAGCTTTCTTT. Its protein product is CALNRKITEAFF. The whole variable domain, remainder taken from reference TRBV30 and TRBJ1-1, is SQTIHQWPATLVQPVGSPLSLECTVEGTSNPNLYWYRQAAGRGLQLLFYSVGIGQISSEVPQNLSASRPQDRQFILSSKKLLLSDSGFYLCALNRKITEAFFGQGTRLTVV.